This T cell receptor beta chain was retrieved from a study of blood T cell repertoires in COVID-19. Study context: There were acute and convalescent COVID-19 samples, and they came from the United States, Italy and Spain. PBMCs, B-cell-depleted T cells, or T cells were the source of the cDNA or gDNA that made up the material.

As originally analysed: Amplification with reference gene primers provided the estimates of nucleated cell counts. TCRdb's copy holds only in-frame clones and misses some; the assay was immunoSEQ multiplex PCR. V, J and clone size are taken as reported in that table, and D and trimming were inferred from the DNA itself. The sample has over 140,000 clones; 65% to 85% are singletons. Germline V gene lookup returns CDR1 MDHEN and CDR2 SYDVKM. After removal of 6 bases from V and 3 bases from J, the junction contained 13 bases not matched to a gene. The CDR3 is 17 residues long. Material for sequencing was peripheral blood. This rearrangement joins TRBV28 to TRBJ1-1; 10 bases match TRBD1. The receptor's source is a woman aged 55 to 70 with acute or convalescent COVID-19. In nucleotides, the CDR3 is TGTGCCAGCAGCCGACCGGGACAGGGGTGGAGGGACACTGAAGCTTTCTTT. It translates to CASSRPGQGWRDTEAFF.